This paragraph reports one T cell receptor (beta chain). TCRdb keeps only in-frame clones here, not all; method: immunoSEQ multiplex PCR. This sample has about 270,000 clones; roughly 80% occur once, and the top ten carry over 1.1%. The trim removed 5 bases at V and 13 bases at J, leaving 13 bases unmatched. Germline values: CDR1 MDHEN, CDR2 SYDVKM. This CDR3 has 15 residues. This record comes from a study of blood T cell repertoires in COVID-19. The wider study: The study drew acute and convalescent COVID-19 samples from the United States, Italy and Spain. The analysed material was cDNA or gDNA that came from T cells, B-cell-depleted T cells, or PBMCs.

What was sequenced was peripheral blood. The J gene is TRBJ1-6, the V gene TRBV28; 8 positions agree with TRBD1. This receptor was obtained from a human donor with COVID-19, enrolled during active disease. The donor label of this sample is uncertain. The CDR3 protein is CASSMQRQGRFPLHF. In DNA form, the CDR3 reads TGTGCCAGCAGTATGCAGAGACAGGGGCGTTTCCCCCTCCACTTT.